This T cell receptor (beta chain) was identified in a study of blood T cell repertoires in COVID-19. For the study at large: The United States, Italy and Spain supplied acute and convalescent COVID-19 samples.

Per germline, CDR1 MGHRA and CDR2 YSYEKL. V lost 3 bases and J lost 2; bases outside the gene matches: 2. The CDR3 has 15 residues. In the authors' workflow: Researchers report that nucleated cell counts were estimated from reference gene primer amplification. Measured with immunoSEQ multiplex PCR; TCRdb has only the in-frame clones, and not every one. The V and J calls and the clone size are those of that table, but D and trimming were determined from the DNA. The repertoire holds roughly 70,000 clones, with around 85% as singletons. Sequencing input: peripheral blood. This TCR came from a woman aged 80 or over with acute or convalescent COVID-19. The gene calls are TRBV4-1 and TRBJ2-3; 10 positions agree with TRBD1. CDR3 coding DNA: TGCGCCAGCAGCCAGGGACAGGGGCCCACAGATACGCAGTATTTT. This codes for CASSQGQGPTDTQYF.